One and the same sample provided the 7 T cell receptor beta chains below, sequenced in a study of blood T cell repertoires in COVID-19. TCRdb's table, derived via immunoSEQ multiplex PCR, lists solely in-frame clones and lacks some. The table records 380,000 or so clones, roughly 90% of them present only once. The sequencing input was peripheral blood. The receptors stem from a man aged 35 to 55 with acute or convalescent COVID-19.

V usage is TRBV15 and J usage is TRBJ1-5, with D hard to call. Trimming took 1 base from V and 3 from J, leaving 16 bases between them. Germline loops: CDR1 LNHNV, CDR2 YYDKDF (reference sequence). The CDR3 is 17 residues long. The CDR3 here is CATSRARQAPINQPQHF. DNA of the CDR3: TGTGCCACCAGCAGAGCCCGCCAAGCCCCGATCAATCAGCCCCAGCATTTT.

This chain uses TRBV30 with TRBJ1-1; weak D call: TRBD1 (6 bases). The CDR3 consists of 16 residues. V was trimmed by 1 base and J by 3 bases, leaving 18 bases between them. Germline V gene data show CDR1 as GTSNPN and CDR2 as SVGIG (reference sequence). DNA for the CDR3: TGTGCCTGGAGTGGCTTGACAGGAGCCTGGGACACTGAAGCTTTCTTT. Its translation is CAWSGLTGAWDTEAFF.

The V gene is TRBV6-5, the J gene TRBJ1-1; D is possibly TRBD1 (6 bases). Trimming left V 6 bases short and J 0 bases short, with 11 bases between. The CDR3 has 14 residues. CDR1 is MNHEY and CDR2 is SVGAGI in the germline V gene. CDR3 region: CASRPRGMNTEAFF. CDR3 sequence (DNA): TGTGCCAGCAGACCCAGGGGCATGAACACTGAAGCTTTCTTT.

This clone appeared once. The chain is built from TRBV7-9 and TRBJ1-1; TRBD1 might be the D (6 bases). The V end was cut by 1 base, the J end by 8 bases, with 8 bases between. There are 12 residues in the CDR3. Germline V CDR1 and CDR2: SEHNR, FQNEAQ (reference sequence). Written as DNA, the CDR3 is TGTGCCAGCAGCTTAGTTGGACAGGAAGCTTTCTTT. Its translation: CASSLVGQEAFF.

The V and J genes are TRBV30 and TRBJ2-3, with a possible D match to TRBD2 (5 bases). Germline CDR1 GTSNPN, CDR2 SVGIG (reference sequence). This CDR3 has 13 amino acids. V was trimmed by 7 bases and J by 2 bases, leaving 13 bases between them. CDR3 DNA: TGTGCCTCTTCGAGAGGGCCCACAGATACGCAGTATTTT. It codes for CASSRGPTDTQYF.

V gene TRBV19 combines with J gene TRBJ2-2; TRBD2 agrees at 10 bases. The V gene end was trimmed by 1 base and the J gene end by 5 bases; junction bases not matched to a gene: 7. The germline V gene has CDR1 LNHDA and CDR2 SQIVND (reference sequence). This CDR3 has 17 residues. The CDR3 bases are TGTGCCAGTAGTATAGGCCTAGCGGGAGTGAGGACCGGGGAGCTGTTTTTT. Its protein is CASSIGLAGVRTGELFF.

The rearrangement links TRBV12-3 or TRBV12-4 to TRBJ2-2; D remains unclear. The ends were cut back, 7 bases at V and 6 bases at J, with 6 bases in the middle. The CDR3 covers 11 residues. In DNA, the CDR3 is TGTGCCAGCAACCGCGCCGGGGAGCTGTTTTTT. Translating gives CASNRAGELFF.